This T cell receptor beta chain was documented in a study of OX40 agonist ivuxolimab in advanced cancers. Study observations and caveats: Fewer expanded clones were found on average in CD4+ than in CD8+ T cells.

From germline, CDR1 is MDHEN and CDR2 SYDVKM. This CDR3 has 18 residues. The V segment lost 6 bases and the J segment 0 bases; nucleotides outside the gene matches: 10. As concerns this clone: Its antigen is currently unknown.

Assay: immunoSEQ multiplex PCR; the TCRdb copy retains only in-frame clones and omits some. The sample contains 70,000 to 75,000 clones, roughly 80% of which appear only once. Sequencing used CD4+ or CD8+ T cells sorted from blood, obtained in a trial of the OX40 agonist ivuxolimab. The chain recombines TRBV28 with TRBJ2-1; 11 positions match TRBD2. The source is an adult with an advanced solid tumor such as melanoma, head and neck, liver or kidney cancer. CDR3 in amino acids: CASSQRTSGFVSYNEQFF. DNA for the CDR3: TGTGCCAGCAGCCAGAGGACTAGCGGGTTTGTCTCCTACAATGAGCAGTTCTTC. The full variable domain, rest sourced from reference TRBV28 and TRBJ2-1, is DVKVTQSSRYLVKRTGEKVFLECVQDMDHENMFWYRQDPGLGLRLIYFSYDVKMKEKGDIPEGYSVSREKKERFSLILESASTNQTSMYLCASSQRTSGFVSYNEQFFGPGTRLTVL.